This T cell receptor beta chain was captured by sequencing in a study of T-cell memory formation after mild COVID-19. Notes on the study in general: Clones contracting over day 15 to 85 were CD4/CD8 balanced, with later expanders leaning CD4+.

Each CDR3 protein gets one entry after TCRdb re-called the 5' RACE reads with MiXCR. Counted here are around 110,000 distinct CDR3 sequences, over 15% occurring once; the ten biggest clones make up over 25%. This clonotype was counted only a few times. The antigen is not known. This clonotype originated in an adult woman who had mild COVID-19 (a few samples of this study predate the infection). Cell type and time point are not known. The sequenced sample consisted of PBMCs or a T cell subset sorted from them (not recorded which).

Here the CDR3 reads CASRPGGGVAFF. The DNA of the CDR3 is TGTGCCAGCCGTCCTGGGGGGGGGGTGGCTTTCTTT. The rearrangement uses TRBV27 and TRBJ1-1; the D gene is possibly TRBD1 (5 bases). V was trimmed by 8 bases and J by 11 bases, leaving 18 bases between them. This CDR3 contains 12 residues. CDR1 is MNHEY and CDR2 is SMNVEV in the germline V gene (reference sequence).